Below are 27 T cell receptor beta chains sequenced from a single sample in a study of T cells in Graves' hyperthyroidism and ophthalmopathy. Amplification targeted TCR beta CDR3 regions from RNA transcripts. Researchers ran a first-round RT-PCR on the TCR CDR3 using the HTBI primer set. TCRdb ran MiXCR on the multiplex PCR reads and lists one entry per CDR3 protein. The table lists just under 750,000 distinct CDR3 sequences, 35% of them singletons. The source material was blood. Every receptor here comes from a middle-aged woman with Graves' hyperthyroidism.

DNA of the CDR3: TGTGCCAGCAGCTTAGCGGTCAGCTCCTATAATTCACCCCTCCACTTT. It is translated as CASSLAVSSYNSPLHF. The chain combines TRBV7-9 with TRBJ1-6; D gene unclear. The CDR3 contains 16 residues. Trimming pared 0 bases from V and 0 bases from J, leaving 6 bases between. Germline V gene sequence: CDR1 SEHNR, CDR2 FQNEAQ (reference sequence).

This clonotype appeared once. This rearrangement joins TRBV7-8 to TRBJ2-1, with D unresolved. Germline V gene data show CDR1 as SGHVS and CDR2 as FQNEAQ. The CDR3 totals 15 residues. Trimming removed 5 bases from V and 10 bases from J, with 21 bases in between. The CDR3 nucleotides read TGTGCCAGCAGCACAAAACCATGGTTTGCAGGCGAGCAGTTCTTC. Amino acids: CASSTKPWFAGEQFF.

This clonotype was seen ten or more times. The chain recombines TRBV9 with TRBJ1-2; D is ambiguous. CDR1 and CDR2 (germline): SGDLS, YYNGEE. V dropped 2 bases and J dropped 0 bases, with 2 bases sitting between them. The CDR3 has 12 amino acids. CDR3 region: CASSVANYGYTF. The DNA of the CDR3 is TGTGCCAGCAGCGTGGCTAACTATGGCTACACCTTC.

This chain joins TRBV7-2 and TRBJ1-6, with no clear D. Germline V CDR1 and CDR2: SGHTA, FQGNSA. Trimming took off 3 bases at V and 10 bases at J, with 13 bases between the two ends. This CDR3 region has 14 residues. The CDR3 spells CASSFYSSGSPLHF. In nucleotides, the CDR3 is TGTGCCAGCAGCTTCTATTCGTCGGGGTCACCCCTCCACTTT.

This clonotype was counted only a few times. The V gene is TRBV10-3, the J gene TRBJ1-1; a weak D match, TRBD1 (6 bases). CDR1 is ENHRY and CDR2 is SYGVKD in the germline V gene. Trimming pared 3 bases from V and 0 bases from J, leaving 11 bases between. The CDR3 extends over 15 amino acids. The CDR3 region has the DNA TGTGCCATCAGTGACAGGGGACTGGTGAACACTGAAGCTTTCTTT. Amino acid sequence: CAISDRGLVNTEAFF.

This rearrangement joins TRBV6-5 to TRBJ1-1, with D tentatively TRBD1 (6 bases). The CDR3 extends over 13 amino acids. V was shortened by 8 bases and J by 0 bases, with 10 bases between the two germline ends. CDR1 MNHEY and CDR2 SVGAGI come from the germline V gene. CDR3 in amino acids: CASHGQMNTEAFF. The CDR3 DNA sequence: TGTGCCAGCCACGGACAGATGAACACTGAAGCTTTCTTT.

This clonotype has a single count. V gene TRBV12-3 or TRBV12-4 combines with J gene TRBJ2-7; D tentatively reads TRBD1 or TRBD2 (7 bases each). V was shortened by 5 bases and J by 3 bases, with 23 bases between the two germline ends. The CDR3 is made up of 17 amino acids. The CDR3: CASSPGQGGIGIYEQYF. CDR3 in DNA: TGTGCCAGCAGTCCCGGGCAGGGGGGGATCGGGATCTACGAGCAGTACTTC.

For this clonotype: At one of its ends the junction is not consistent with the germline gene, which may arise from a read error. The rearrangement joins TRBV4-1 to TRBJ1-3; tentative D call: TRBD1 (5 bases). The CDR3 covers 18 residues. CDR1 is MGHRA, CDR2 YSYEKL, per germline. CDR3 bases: TGCGCCAGCAGCGAAGATTGGGACGCCACCAGCTCTGGAAACACCATATATTTT. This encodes CASSEDWDATSSGNTIYF.

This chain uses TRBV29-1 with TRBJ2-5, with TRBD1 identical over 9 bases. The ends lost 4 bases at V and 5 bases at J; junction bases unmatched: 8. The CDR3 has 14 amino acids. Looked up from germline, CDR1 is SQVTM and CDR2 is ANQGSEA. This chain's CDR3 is CSVGLQGASETQYF. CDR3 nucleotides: TGCAGCGTTGGATTACAGGGGGCTAGCGAGACCCAGTACTTC.

The CDR3 loop reads CASGLVPFWGSTEAFF. DNA for the CDR3: TGTGCTAGTGGTTTGGTTCCCTTTTGGGGTAGCACTGAAGCTTTCTTT. The rearrangement joins TRBV12-5 to TRBJ1-1, with D hard to call. V lost 0 bases and J lost 4, with 15 bases in between. Germline CDR1 and CDR2: LGHNT and FRNRAP. The length of the CDR3 is 16 residues.

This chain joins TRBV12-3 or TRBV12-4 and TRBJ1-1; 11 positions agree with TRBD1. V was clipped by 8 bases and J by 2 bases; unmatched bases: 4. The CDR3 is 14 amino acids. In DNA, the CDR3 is TGTGCCAGCCTTCGGACAGGGGGCAACACTGAAGCTTTCTTT. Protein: CASLRTGGNTEAFF.

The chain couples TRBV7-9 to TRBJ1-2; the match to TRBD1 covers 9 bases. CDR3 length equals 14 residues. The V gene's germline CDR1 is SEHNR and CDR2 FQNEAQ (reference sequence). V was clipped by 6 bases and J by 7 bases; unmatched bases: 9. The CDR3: CASRPPGQGVGYTF. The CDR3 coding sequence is TGTGCCAGCAGGCCCCCGGGACAGGGTGTTGGCTACACCTTC.

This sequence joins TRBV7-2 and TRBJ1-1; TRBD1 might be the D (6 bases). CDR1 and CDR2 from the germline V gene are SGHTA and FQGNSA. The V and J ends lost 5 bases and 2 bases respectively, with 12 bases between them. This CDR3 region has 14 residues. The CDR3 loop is CASSVNRANTEAFF. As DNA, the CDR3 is TGTGCCAGCAGCGTCAACAGGGCAAACACTGAAGCTTTCTTT.

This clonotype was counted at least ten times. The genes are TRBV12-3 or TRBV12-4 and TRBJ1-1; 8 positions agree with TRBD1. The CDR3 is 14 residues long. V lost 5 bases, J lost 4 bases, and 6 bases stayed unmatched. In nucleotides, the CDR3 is TGTGCCAGCAGTCGGACAGGGAGGGCCACTGAAGCTTTCTTT. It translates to CASSRTGRATEAFF.

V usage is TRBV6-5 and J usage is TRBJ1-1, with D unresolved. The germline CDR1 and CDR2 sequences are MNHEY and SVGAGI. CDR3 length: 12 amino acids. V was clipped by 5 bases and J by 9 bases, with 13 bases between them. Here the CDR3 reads CASSEAAEKAFF. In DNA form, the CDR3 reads TGTGCCAGCAGTGAAGCGGCAGAAAAAGCTTTCTTT.

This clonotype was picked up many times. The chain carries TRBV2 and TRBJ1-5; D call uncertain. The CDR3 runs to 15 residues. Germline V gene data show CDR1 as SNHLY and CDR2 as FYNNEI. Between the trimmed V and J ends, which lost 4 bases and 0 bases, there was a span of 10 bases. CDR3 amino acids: CASSASRFSNQPQHF. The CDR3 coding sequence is TGTGCCAGCAGTGCGTCTAGGTTTAGCAATCAGCCCCAGCATTTT.

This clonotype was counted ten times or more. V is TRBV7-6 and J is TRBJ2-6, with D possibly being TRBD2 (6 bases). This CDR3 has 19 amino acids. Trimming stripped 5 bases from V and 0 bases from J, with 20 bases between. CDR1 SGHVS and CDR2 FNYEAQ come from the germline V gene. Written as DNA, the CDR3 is TGTGCCAGCAGCCGGGGAGGTTGGCAGGTCGGCTCTGGGGCCAACGTCCTGACTTTC. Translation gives CASSRGGWQVGSGANVLTF.

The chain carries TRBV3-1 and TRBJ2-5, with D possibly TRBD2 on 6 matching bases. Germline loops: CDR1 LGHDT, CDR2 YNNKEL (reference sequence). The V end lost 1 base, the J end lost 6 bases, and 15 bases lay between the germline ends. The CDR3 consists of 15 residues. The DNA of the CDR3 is TGTGCCAGCAGCCAAGCGCGGGGACCCCTGAAGACCCAGTACTTC. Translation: CASSQARGPLKTQYF.

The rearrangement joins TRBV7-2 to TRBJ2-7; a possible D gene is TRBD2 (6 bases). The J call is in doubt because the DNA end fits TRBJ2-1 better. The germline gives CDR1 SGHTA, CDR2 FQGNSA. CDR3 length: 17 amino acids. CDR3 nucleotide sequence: TGTGCCAGCAGCCCCCCGGGACTGGCCAGCTCCTACAATGAGCAGTTCTTC. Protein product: CASSPPGLASSYNEQFF.

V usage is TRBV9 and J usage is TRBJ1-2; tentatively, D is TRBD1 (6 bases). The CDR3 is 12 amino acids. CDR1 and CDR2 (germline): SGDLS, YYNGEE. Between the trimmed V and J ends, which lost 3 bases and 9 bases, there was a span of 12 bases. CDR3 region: CASSAETGRYTF. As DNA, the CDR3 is TGTGCCAGCAGCGCGGAAACAGGGCGCTACACCTTC.

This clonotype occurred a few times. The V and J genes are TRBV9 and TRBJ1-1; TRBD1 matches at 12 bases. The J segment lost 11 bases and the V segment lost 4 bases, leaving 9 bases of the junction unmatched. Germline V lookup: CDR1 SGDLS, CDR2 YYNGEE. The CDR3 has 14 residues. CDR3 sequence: CASSYGTGGVGAFF. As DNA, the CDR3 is TGTGCCAGCAGCTATGGGACAGGGGGCGTCGGGGCTTTCTTT.

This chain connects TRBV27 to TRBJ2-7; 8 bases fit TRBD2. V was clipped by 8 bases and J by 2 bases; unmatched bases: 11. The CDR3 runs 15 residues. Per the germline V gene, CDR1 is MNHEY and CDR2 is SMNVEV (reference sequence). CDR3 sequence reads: CASGQSGSPTYEQYF. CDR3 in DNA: TGTGCCAGCGGACAAAGCGGGAGCCCTACCTACGAGCAGTACTTC.

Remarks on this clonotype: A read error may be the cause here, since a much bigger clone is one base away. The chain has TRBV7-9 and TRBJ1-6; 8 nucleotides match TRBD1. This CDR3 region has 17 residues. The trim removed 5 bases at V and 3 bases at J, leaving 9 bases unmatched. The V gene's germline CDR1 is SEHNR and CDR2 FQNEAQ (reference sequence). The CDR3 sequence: CASSPRDRSLYNSPLHF. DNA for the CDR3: TGTGCCAGCAGCCCCCGGGACAGGTCTCTCTATAATTCACCCCTCCACTTT.

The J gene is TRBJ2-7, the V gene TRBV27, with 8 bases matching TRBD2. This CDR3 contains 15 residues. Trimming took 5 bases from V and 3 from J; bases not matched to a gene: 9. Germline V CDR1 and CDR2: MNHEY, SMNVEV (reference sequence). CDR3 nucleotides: TGTGCCAGCAGTCTGGGACTAGACAAACTCTACGAGCAGTACTTC. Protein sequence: CASSLGLDKLYEQYF.

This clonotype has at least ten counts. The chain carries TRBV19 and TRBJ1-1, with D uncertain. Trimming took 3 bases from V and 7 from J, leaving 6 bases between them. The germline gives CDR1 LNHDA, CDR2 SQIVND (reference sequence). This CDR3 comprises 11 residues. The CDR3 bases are TGTGCCAGTAGTATCGAGGTTGAAGCTTTCTTT. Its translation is CASSIEVEAFF.

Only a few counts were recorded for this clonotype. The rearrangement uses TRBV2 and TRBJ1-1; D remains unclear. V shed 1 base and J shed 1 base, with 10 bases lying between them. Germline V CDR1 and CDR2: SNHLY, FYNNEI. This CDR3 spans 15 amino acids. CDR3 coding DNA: TGTGCCAGCAGTGAAGGGGCACAATGGAACACTGAAGCTTTCTTT. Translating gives CASSEGAQWNTEAFF.

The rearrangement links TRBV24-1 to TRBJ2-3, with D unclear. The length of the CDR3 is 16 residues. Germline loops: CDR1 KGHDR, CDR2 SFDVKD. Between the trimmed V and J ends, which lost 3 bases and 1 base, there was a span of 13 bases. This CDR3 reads CATSDAWGTRTDTQYF. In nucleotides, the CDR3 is TGTGCCACCAGTGATGCATGGGGTACCCGCACAGATACGCAGTATTTT.